Listed below are T cell receptor beta chains from one sample, sequenced in a study of blood T cell repertoires in COVID-19. Clones were sequenced by immunoSEQ multiplex PCR, and TCRdb holds only the in-frame ones, with some missing. There are some 280,000 clones in the sample; about 91% occur only once, and around 12% lies in the top ten. The sample taken for sequencing was peripheral blood. All receptors come from a woman aged 55-70 years with acute or convalescent COVID-19. The CDR3 runs from the conserved cysteine through the conserved F or W. The D gene is left open where the match is weak. Expanded clones are given a class, and other clones once, few, many or no size at all.

clone size,CDR3 length,D gene,V gene,J gene,CDR3 DNA,CDR3 protein
-,15,TRBD1,TRBV19,TRBJ1-2,TGTGCCAGTAGTCCCTTGGACAGGGGGCGTAATGGCTACACCTTC,CASSPLDRGRNGYTF
-,15,TRBD1,TRBV11-2,TRBJ1-5,TGTGCCAGCAGCTTAGATGGGACAGTTGGTCAGCCCCAGCATTTT,CASSLDGTVGQPQHF
-,17,TRBD2,TRBV5-4,TRBJ2-3,TGTGCCAGCAGCTCCGGGGGCGGGGGGGGTAGCACAGATACGCAGTATTTT,CASSSGGGGGSTDTQYF
-,14,-,TRBV19,TRBJ1-1,TGTGCCAGTAGTCCCCGGGGGAAGAACACTGAAGCTTTCTTT,CASSPRGKNTEAFF
-,16,-,TRBV5-1,TRBJ1-2,TGCGCCAGCAGCTTGGCATCAGGGAAAATGAACTATGGCTACACCTTC,CASSLASGKMNYGYTF
-,19,TRBD2,TRBV3-1/TRBV3-2,TRBJ2-1,TGTGCCAGCAGCCAAGGTCCTAGCGGGGGGGCATATATCTACAATGAGCAGTTCTTC,CASSQGPSGGAYIYNEQFF
once,16,TRBD1,TRBV5-1,TRBJ1-6,TGCGCCAGCAGCTTGGATTGGGGACAGACCTATTCACCCCTCCACTTT,CASSLDWGQTYSPLHF
-,14,-,TRBV4-2,TRBJ1-3,TGTGCCAGCAGCCAAGAAACAGGGCGAAACACCATATATTTT,CASSQETGRNTIYF
-,14,TRBD1,TRBV28,TRBJ1-5,TGTGCCGGCTCAGGGGGCATTAGCAATCAGCCCCAGCATTTT,CAGSGGISNQPQHF
-,14,-,TRBV28,TRBJ1-1,TGTGCCAGCAGTCCCCCCAGGGCCGGCACTGAAGCTTTCTTT,CASSPPRAGTEAFF
-,15,TRBD2,TRBV6-4,TRBJ2-5,TGTGCCAGCAGTCCTACTAGCGGGAGTGGGGAGACCCAGTACTTC,CASSPTSGSGETQYF
-,14,-,TRBV27,TRBJ1-2,TGTGCCAGCAGTTTATCGACGGACGGAGGGGGCTACACCTTC,CASSLSTDGGGYTF
once,17,-,TRBV28,TRBJ1-5,TGTGCCAGCAGTCCCTACGGACAGTCTTATAGCAATCAGCCCCAGCATTTT,CASSPYGQSYSNQPQHF
-,18,TRBD2,TRBV7-8,TRBJ2-1,TGTGCCAGCAGCTATTTTAGGGCCTACGGGGGGACTTACAATGAGCAGTTCTTC,CASSYFRAYGGTYNEQFF
-,13,-,TRBV7-2,TRBJ2-2,TGTGCCAGCAGCTTCTCTCGTAGCGGGGAGCTGTTTTTT,CASSFSRSGELFF
once,15,TRBD1,TRBV27,TRBJ1-1,TGTGCCAGCAGCGGGACAGGGGGCGTTGGGACTGAAGCTTTCTTT,CASSGTGGVGTEAFF
-,14,TRBD1,TRBV2,TRBJ1-5,TGTGCCAGCGGTGGCGGACAGGGGAATCAGCCCCAGCATTTT,CASGGGQGNQPQHF
-,13,-,TRBV11-1,TRBJ1-1,TGTGCCAGCAGTTTCGGGGAGAACACTGAAGCTTTCTTT,CASSFGENTEAFF
-,17,TRBD2,TRBV7-9,TRBJ2-1,TGTGCCAGCAGCTCTAGGCGGACTAGCGGGGGACACAATGAGCAGTTCTTC,CASSSRRTSGGHNEQFF
-,13,TRBD2,TRBV2,TRBJ2-1,TGTGCCAGCAGGACCGGGACTAGCGGGAGCATGTTCTTC,CASRTGTSGSMFF
-,16,TRBD1,TRBV9,TRBJ1-6,TGTGCCAGCAGCGTCCGGGACAGGGGTTATAATTCACCCCTCCACTTT,CASSVRDRGYNSPLHF
-,15,-,TRBV27,TRBJ1-4,TGTGCCAGCAGGAGAAACGGGGGGAGTGAAGAAAAACTGTTTTTT,CASRRNGGSEEKLFF
-,16,TRBD1,TRBV11-2,TRBJ1-2,TGTGCCAGCAGCCGCTCCGGGACAGAGAGGAACTATGGCTACACCTTC,CASSRSGTERNYGYTF
-,13,TRBD1,TRBV14,TRBJ1-6,TGTGCCTCCGGACAGGGACCTAATTCACCCCTCCACTTT,CASGQGPNSPLHF
-,11,-,TRBV3-1/TRBV3-2,TRBJ2-1,TGTGCCAGCAGCCAAGTCGGTGAGCAGTTCTTC,CASSQVGEQFF
-,14,TRBD2,TRBV9,TRBJ2-1,TGTGCCAGCAGCGTAGAGGGAGGGTACAATGAGCAGTTCTTC,CASSVEGGYNEQFF
-,16,-,TRBV4-3,TRBJ1-1,TGCGCCAGCAGCCAAGGCCTCGCTAGACTGAACACTGAAGCTTTCTTT,CASSQGLARLNTEAFF
-,18,-,TRBV4-2,TRBJ2-2,TGTGCCAGCAGCCACAGGATCCGAGAGGCAGGAGGCACCGGGGAGCTGTTTTTT,CASSHRIREAGGTGELFF
-,16,TRBD2,TRBV5-1,TRBJ2-3,TGCGCCAGCAGCTTGGGGGCTAGCGGGAGCACAGATACGCAGTATTTT,CASSLGASGSTDTQYF
-,14,TRBD1,TRBV10-1,TRBJ1-2,TGCGCCAGCAGTGAGGCTAGGGGGCCCTATGGCTACACCTTC,CASSEARGPYGYTF
-,16,TRBD2,TRBV7-6,TRBJ2-3,TGTGCCAGCAGCTTCTCCAGCGGGGGGGCCAGAGATACGCAGTATTTT,CASSFSSGGARDTQYF
-,15,TRBD1,TRBV7-9,TRBJ2-5,TGTGCCAGCAGCTTAAAGGGGGCGAATCAGGAGACCCAGTACTTC,CASSLKGANQETQYF
many,14,TRBD2,TRBV11-3,TRBJ2-7,TGTGCCAGCAGCCCCGGGACTAGGGTCTACGAGCAGTACTTC,CASSPGTRVYEQYF
-,13,-,TRBV5-6,TRBJ1-2,TGTGCCAGCAGCTGGGGAGGGGCCGGAGGCTACACCTTC,CASSWGGAGGYTF
-,14,-,TRBV18,TRBJ1-1,TGTGCCAGTCACCCAGGGGCAATGAACACTGAAGCTTTCTTT,CASHPGAMNTEAFF
-,17,TRBD2,TRBV7-2,TRBJ2-2,TGTGCCAGCAGCTTAGCACCTCGGACTAGCTTCGCCGGGGAGCTGTTTTTT,CASSLAPRTSFAGELFF
-,16,TRBD2,TRBV28,TRBJ2-1,TGTGCCAGCAGTTTATTCGGCGGGGGGGCCTACAATGAGCAGTTCTTC,CASSLFGGGAYNEQFF
-,17,TRBD1,TRBV7-2,TRBJ1-4,TGTGCCAGCAGCGCAAGACAGGGTAGTTTAACTAATGAAAAACTGTTTTTT,CASSARQGSLTNEKLFF
-,16,TRBD1,TRBV5-1,TRBJ2-7,TGCGCCAGCAGCTTCGGTGCTACAGGGGGGAGCTACGAGCAGTACTTC,CASSFGATGGSYEQYF